The 29 T cell receptor beta chains below were found in one sample sequenced in a study of molecular identifiers for immune sequencing clone quantification. TCRdb reprocessed the PCR reads with MiXCR, giving one entry per CDR3 protein. The sample carries roughly 100,000 distinct CDR3 sequences, less than 35% recorded once. The sample comprised naive CD8+ T cells from blood, with Jurkat cell RNA spiked in. The subset was: FACS-sorted CD8+CD4-CCR7+CD45RA+ naive T cells. The source of these receptors is a human donor in good health. Some libraries in this study had Jurkat cell RNA spiked in.

Details on this clonotype: The junction differs from germline at one of its ends, possibly a read error. This chain links TRBV9 with TRBJ2-3, with TRBD2 as a possible D gene (7 bases). CDR1 SGDLS and CDR2 YYNGEE come from the germline V gene. This CDR3 is 16 amino acids long. The CDR3 region has the DNA TGTGCCAGCAGCGTAGAGGGGGGGCGCCCTACAGATACGCAGAATTTT. It yields the protein CASSVEGGRPTDTQNF.

The chain carries TRBV2 and TRBJ1-5, with D possibly being TRBD1 (6 bases). V lost 7 bases to trimming and J lost 1 base, with 14 bases between them. CDR1 and CDR2 (germline): SNHLY, FYNNEI. The CDR3 is made up of 15 amino acids. CDR3 region: CASKGRTVSNQPQHF. In DNA form, the CDR3 reads TGTGCCAGCAAGGGTCGGACAGTGAGCAATCAGCCCCAGCATTTT.

This chain uses TRBV13 with TRBJ2-3; D is possibly TRBD2 (6 bases). This CDR3 has 16 residues. Germline V gene data show CDR1 as PRHDT and CDR2 as FYEKMQ (reference sequence). V was shortened by 5 bases and J by 3 bases, with 18 bases between the two germline ends. The CDR3 bases are TGTGCCAGCAGCCCTAGTGACGGGGGTCTTACAGATACGCAGTATTTT. This encodes CASSPSDGGLTDTQYF. The full variable domain, in which reference TRBV13 and TRBJ2-3 provide the parts outside the CDR3, is AAGVIQSPRHLIKEKRETATLKCYPIPRHDTVYWYQQGPGQDPQFLISFYEKMQSDKGSIPDRFSAQQFSDYHSELNMSSLELGDSALYFCASSPSDGGLTDTQYFGPGTRLTVL.

This clonotype was recorded many times. This chain links TRBV9 with TRBJ2-4; TRBD2 aligns across 7 bases. The CDR3 covers 15 residues. The V and J ends lost 0 bases and 9 bases, in that order; junction bases with no gene match: 9. From germline, CDR1 is SGDLS and CDR2 YYNGEE. The chain's CDR3 is CASSVGEASGFIQYF. CDR3 sequence (DNA): TGTGCCAGCAGCGTAGGAGAGGCTAGCGGATTCATTCAGTACTTC.

Only a few counts were recorded for this clonotype. One end of the junction is discordant with germline, which a read error may explain. This chain links TRBV7-9 with TRBJ1-2, with TRBD1 as a possible D gene (5 bases). This CDR3 contains 15 residues. The germline V gene encodes CDR1 SEHNR and CDR2 FQNEAQ (reference sequence). In DNA form, the CDR3 reads TGTGCCAGCACCTCCGATTTAGACAGTAACTATGGCTACGCCTTC. Translating it yields CASTSDLDSNYGYAF.

The CDR3 is CASSLAGGLETQYF. The CDR3 DNA sequence: TGTGCCAGCAGTTTAGCGGGAGGACTGGAGACCCAGTACTTC. The chain employs TRBV28 and TRBJ2-5, with 8 positions matching TRBD2. CDR3 length: 14 residues. With V trimmed by 2 bases and J by 5 bases, 4 bases remained unmatched. Germline V gene sequence: CDR1 MDHEN, CDR2 SYDVKM.

This rearrangement joins TRBV7-8 to TRBJ1-1; possibly TRBD1 for D (6 bases). V was clipped by 7 bases and J by 1 base, with 19 bases between them. Germline-derived CDR1 and CDR2 are SGHVS and FQNEAQ. The CDR3 length is 16 residues. CDR3 residues: CASTLYGGRTNTEAFF. Written as DNA, the CDR3 is TGTGCCAGCACCCTATACGGGGGGCGGACGAACACTGAAGCTTTCTTT.

The CDR3 region is CASSTWSGTRDDYEQYF. CDR3 nucleotide sequence: TGTGCCAGTAGTACATGGTCCGGGACTAGAGATGATTACGAGCAGTACTTC. This chain uses TRBV19 with TRBJ2-7; TRBD2 aligns across 8 bases. Germline CDR1 reads LNHDA; CDR2 reads SQIVND (reference sequence). Unmatched junction bases numbered 15, after V lost 4 bases and J lost 4 bases. This CDR3 comprises 17 residues.

Note on this clonotype: This may be a read error: a much more frequent sequence differs by one nucleotide. In this CDR3 the conserved last residue, phenylalanine or tryptophan, is missing, so a read error is likely. The chain joins TRBV7-7 to TRBJ2-5; 7 nucleotides match TRBD1. Germline V gives CDR1 SSHAT, CDR2 FNYEAQ (reference sequence). The CDR3 totals 15 residues. This CDR3 is CASSLVRGYQETQYI. The CDR3 DNA reads TGTGCTAGCAGCTTGGTCAGGGGGTACCAAGAGACCCAGTACATC.

This clonotype was counted a few times. V and J are TRBV5-6 and TRBJ2-7; 10 bases line up with TRBD2. CDR1 and CDR2 (germline): SGHDT, YYEEEE. Trimming cost V 4 bases and J 3 bases; bases outside gene matches: 4. This CDR3 spans 14 amino acids. This CDR3 reads CASSAGLADYEQYF. The CDR3, as DNA: TGTGCCAGCAGCGCTGGACTAGCGGACTACGAGCAGTACTTC.

Concerning this clonotype: A read error may be the cause here, since a much bigger clone is one base away. The CDR3 DNA reads as TGTGCCAGCAGATTCCGACTCCAGCCCCAGCATTTT. It specifies CASRFRLQPQHF. V gene TRBV28 combines with J gene TRBJ1-5; D not resolved. The CDR3 contains 12 residues. From germline, CDR1 is MDHEN and CDR2 SYDVKM. The V and J ends lost 6 bases and 7 bases respectively, with 10 bases between them.

The rearrangement uses TRBV20-1 and TRBJ1-5; TRBD1 might be the D (5 bases). Germline V gene sequence: CDR1 DFQATT, CDR2 SNEGSKA (reference sequence). The CDR3 sequence is 15 residues long. V shed 0 bases and J shed 1 base, with 10 bases lying between them. CDR3 in amino acids: CSARDRGVSNQPQHF. As DNA, the CDR3 is TGCAGTGCTAGAGATCGGGGGGTGAGCAATCAGCCCCAGCATTTT.

The chain couples TRBV27 to TRBJ2-7, with D possibly matching TRBD2 (5 bases). The germline CDR1 and CDR2 sequences are MNHEY and SMNVEV (reference sequence). The CDR3 consists of 13 residues. The V end lost 4 bases, the J end lost 6 bases, and 13 bases lay between the germline ends. The CDR3 DNA is TGTGCCAGCAGTTACGGAGAGGGCCTCGAGCAGTACTTC. It specifies CASSYGEGLEQYF.

This chain links TRBV29-1 with TRBJ2-7; D gene uncertain. Per germline, CDR1 SQVTM and CDR2 ANQGSEA. The CDR3 runs 14 residues. The V and J ends lost 4 bases and 3 bases respectively, with 16 bases between them. The CDR3 DNA reads as TGCAGCGTTGTCAGTTCAGGAGTTATCTACGAGCAGTACTTC. It translates to CSVVSSGVIYEQYF.

This chain links TRBV12-3 or TRBV12-4 with TRBJ2-5; no clear D. The V end was cut by 4 bases, the J end by 0 bases, with 12 bases between. CDR3 length: 15 residues. CDR3 amino acids: CASSWSPEDQETQYF. The CDR3 DNA is TGTGCCAGCAGTTGGTCCCCAGAAGACCAAGAGACCCAGTACTTC.

The V gene is TRBV12-3 or TRBV12-4, the J gene TRBJ2-7, with D perhaps matching TRBD1 or TRBD2 (5 bases each). Trimming cost V 3 bases and J 2 bases, with 14 bases left between them. This CDR3 is built from 15 residues. The CDR3 protein is CASSFLRDPTYEQYF. For the CDR3, the DNA is TGTGCCAGCAGTTTTCTGAGGGACCCAACCTACGAGCAGTACTTC.

V usage is TRBV28 and J usage is TRBJ2-3; 8 nucleotides line up with TRBD1. Trimming removed 8 bases from V and 7 bases from J; junction bases left unmatched: 17. CDR3 length: 16 residues. Germline V gives CDR1 MDHEN, CDR2 SYDVKM. The CDR3 DNA follows: TGTGCCAGCGTCATTATGGGGGACACAGGGGGGCATACGCAGTATTTT. Its protein is CASVIMGDTGGHTQYF. The full variable domain, with the rest looked up from reference TRBV28 and TRBJ2-3, is DVKVTQSSRYLVKRTGEKVFLECVQDMDHENMFWYRQDPGLGLRLIYFSYDVKMKEKGDIPEGYSVSREKKERFSLILESASTNQTSMYLCASVIMGDTGGHTQYFGPGTRLTVL.

In this sample, this clonotype turned up a few times. The chain has TRBV2 and TRBJ2-1; D tentatively reads TRBD1 or TRBD2 (5 bases each). Germline V gene data show CDR1 as SNHLY and CDR2 as FYNNEI. V was shortened by 4 bases and J by 7 bases, with 17 bases between the two germline ends. There are 15 residues in the CDR3. The CDR3 sequence is CASSVGRAARNEQFF. The CDR3 DNA reads as TGTGCCAGCAGTGTGGGACGGGCCGCGAGGAATGAGCAGTTCTTC.

This clonotype was recorded many times. The V and J genes are TRBV20-1 and TRBJ2-7, with a tentative D call TRBD2 (5 bases). The V gene lost 6 bases and the J gene lost 2 bases, with 8 bases spanning the gap. Germline CDR1 and CDR2: DFQATT and SNEGSKA (reference sequence). This CDR3 region has 11 residues. Here the CDR3 DNA reads TGCAGTGCAAGGACTGCCTACGAGCAGTACTTC. It encodes CSARTAYEQYF.

This clonotype has only a few counts. The chain combines TRBV7-9 with TRBJ2-5; the match to TRBD1 covers 7 bases. Germline CDR1 reads SEHNR; CDR2 reads FQNEAQ (reference sequence). Germline trimming cut 6 bases from V and 5 bases from J; bases unmatched to any gene: 6. The CDR3 is 13 residues long. The CDR3 here is CASRLTGDETQYF. The CDR3 nucleotides are TGTGCCAGCAGGTTAACAGGGGACGAGACCCAGTACTTC.

The chain has TRBV18 and TRBJ2-1; 9 bases map to TRBD2. Germline values: CDR1 KGHSH, CDR2 LQKENI. With V trimmed by 3 bases and J by 0 bases, 12 bases remained unmatched. The CDR3 runs to 19 residues. This CDR3 is CASSPPTSGYLSSYNEQFF. CDR3 coding DNA: TGTGCCAGCTCACCCCCGACTAGCGGATACCTTAGCTCCTACAATGAGCAGTTCTTC.

This clonotype was counted at least ten times. The chain links TRBV7-2 to TRBJ1-4, with D possibly matching TRBD1 (5 bases). Germline CDR1 and CDR2: SGHTA and FQGNSA. V was clipped by 1 base and J by 11 bases, with 14 bases between them. This CDR3 has 14 amino acids. DNA for the CDR3: TGTGCCAGCAGCTTAGGGACACCCTTTCGGAAACTGTTTTTT. It encodes CASSLGTPFRKLFF. The variable domain in full, with the rest retrieved from reference TRBV7-2 and TRBJ1-4, is GAGVSQSPSNKVTEKGKDVELRCDPISGHTALYWYRQSLGQGLEFLIYFQGNSAPDKSGLPSDRFSAERTGGSVSTLTIQRTQQEDSAVYLCASSLGTPFRKLFFGSGTQLSVL.

The rearrangement links TRBV7-9 to TRBJ2-7; the D gene is possibly TRBD1 (5 bases). This CDR3 contains 14 residues. CDR1 and CDR2 (germline): SEHNR, FQNEAQ (reference sequence). Trimming removed 0 bases from V and 3 bases from J, with 9 bases in between. As DNA, the CDR3 is TGTGCCAGCAGCTTAGCGGGCAGGGACTACGAGCAGTACTTC. Protein: CASSLAGRDYEQYF.

This sequence joins TRBV4-2 and TRBJ2-7; 7 bases map to TRBD2. The length of the CDR3 is 16 residues. Germline CDR1 is LGHNA and CDR2 is YNFKEQ. Trimming at V came to 3 bases and at J to 5 bases, leaving 13 bases not matched to a gene. CDR3 in amino acids: CASSQSTGRRRDEQYF. CDR3 bases: TGTGCCAGCAGCCAGTCTACCGGGAGGAGACGAGACGAGCAGTACTTC.

This clonotype was seen a handful of times. The chain joins TRBV6-2 or TRBV6-3 to TRBJ1-1; 7 bases map to TRBD1. Looked up from germline, CDR1 is MNHEY and CDR2 is SVGEGT. The CDR3 runs to 16 residues. With 2 bases clipped from V and 3 bases from J, the junction kept 9 bases outside the gene matches. CDR3 sequence (DNA): TGTGCCAGCAGTTACCGATTTTTTCAGGGGGACACTGAAGCTTTCTTT. It yields the protein CASSYRFFQGDTEAFF.

This clonotype has at least ten counts. This CDR3 is CASSKLAGGQTDTQYF. DNA for the CDR3: TGTGCCAGCAGTAAATTAGCGGGAGGTCAAACAGATACGCAGTATTTT. V and J are TRBV28 and TRBJ2-3; 10 nucleotides agree with TRBD2. The CDR3 totals 16 residues. The germline CDR1 and CDR2 sequences are MDHEN and SYDVKM. Unmatched junction bases numbered 8, after V lost 5 bases and J lost 3 bases.

There are a few counts of this clonotype. The chain employs TRBV2 and TRBJ1-5; tentative D call: TRBD1 (5 bases). This CDR3 region has 15 residues. CDR1 SNHLY and CDR2 FYNNEI come from the germline V gene. Between the trimmed V and J ends, which lost 9 bases and 0 bases, there was a span of 15 bases. CDR3 residues: CASRGTSYSNQPQHF. CDR3 nucleotides: TGTGCCAGTAGAGGGACTTCATATAGCAATCAGCCCCAGCATTTT. The complete variable domain, with remaining parts taken from reference TRBV2 and TRBJ1-5, reads EPEVTQTPSHQVTQMGQEVILRCVPISNHLYFYWYRQILGQKVEFLVSFYNNEISEKSEIFDDQFSVERPDGSNFTLKIRSTKLEDSAMYFCASRGTSYSNQPQHFGDGTRLSIL.

This clonotype has more than one count but fewer than ten. The gene calls are TRBV19 and TRBJ1-1, with D tentatively TRBD1 (5 bases). Germline values: CDR1 LNHDA, CDR2 SQIVND (reference sequence). V lost 5 bases to trimming and J lost 7 bases, with 14 bases between them. There are 13 residues in the CDR3. CDR3 in DNA: TGTGCCAGTAGTTCCGCTACAGGAGTTGAAGCTTTCTTT. As protein: CASSSATGVEAFF.

This chain links TRBV13 with TRBJ2-3; D gene unclear. CDR1 is PRHDT and CDR2 is FYEKMQ in the germline V gene (reference sequence). The CDR3 extends over 16 amino acids. Trimming took off 0 bases at V and 5 bases at J, with 15 bases between the two ends. CDR3 loop: CASSLGMRQMGDTQYF. The DNA for the CDR3 is TGTGCCAGCAGCTTAGGTATGCGACAAATGGGAGATACGCAGTATTTT.